This TCR beta chain was recorded in a study of cytomegalovirus exposure and HLA in healthy donors. The PCR ran on 60 Vbeta and 13 Jbeta primers. Clones were read by immunoSEQ multiplex PCR, and TCRdb kept only the in-frame ones, dropping some. Here the sample spans some 150,000 clones, 60% to 80% being singletons. This clone showed up just a few times. The TCR sequence derives from a man aged 35-49 years in good health and CMV-seropositive. The sample comprised PBMCs.

In DNA, the CDR3 is TGCAGCGCAGGGGGCGGGAGCTATGGCTACACCTTC. This sequence encodes CSAGGGSYGYTF. The V call is TRBV29-1, the J call TRBJ1-2; 8 nucleotides line up with TRBD1. CDR3 size: 12 residues. Germline-derived CDR1 and CDR2 are SQVTM and ANQGSEA. Trimming at V came to 7 bases and at J to 4 bases, leaving 5 bases not matched to a gene. Variable domain in full (rest from reference TRBV29-1 and TRBJ1-2): SAVISQKPSRDICQRGTSLTIQCQVDSQVTMMFWYRQQPGQSLTLIATANQGSEATYESGFVIDKFPISRPNLTFSTLTVSNMSPEDSSIYLCSAGGGSYGYTFGSGTRLTVV.